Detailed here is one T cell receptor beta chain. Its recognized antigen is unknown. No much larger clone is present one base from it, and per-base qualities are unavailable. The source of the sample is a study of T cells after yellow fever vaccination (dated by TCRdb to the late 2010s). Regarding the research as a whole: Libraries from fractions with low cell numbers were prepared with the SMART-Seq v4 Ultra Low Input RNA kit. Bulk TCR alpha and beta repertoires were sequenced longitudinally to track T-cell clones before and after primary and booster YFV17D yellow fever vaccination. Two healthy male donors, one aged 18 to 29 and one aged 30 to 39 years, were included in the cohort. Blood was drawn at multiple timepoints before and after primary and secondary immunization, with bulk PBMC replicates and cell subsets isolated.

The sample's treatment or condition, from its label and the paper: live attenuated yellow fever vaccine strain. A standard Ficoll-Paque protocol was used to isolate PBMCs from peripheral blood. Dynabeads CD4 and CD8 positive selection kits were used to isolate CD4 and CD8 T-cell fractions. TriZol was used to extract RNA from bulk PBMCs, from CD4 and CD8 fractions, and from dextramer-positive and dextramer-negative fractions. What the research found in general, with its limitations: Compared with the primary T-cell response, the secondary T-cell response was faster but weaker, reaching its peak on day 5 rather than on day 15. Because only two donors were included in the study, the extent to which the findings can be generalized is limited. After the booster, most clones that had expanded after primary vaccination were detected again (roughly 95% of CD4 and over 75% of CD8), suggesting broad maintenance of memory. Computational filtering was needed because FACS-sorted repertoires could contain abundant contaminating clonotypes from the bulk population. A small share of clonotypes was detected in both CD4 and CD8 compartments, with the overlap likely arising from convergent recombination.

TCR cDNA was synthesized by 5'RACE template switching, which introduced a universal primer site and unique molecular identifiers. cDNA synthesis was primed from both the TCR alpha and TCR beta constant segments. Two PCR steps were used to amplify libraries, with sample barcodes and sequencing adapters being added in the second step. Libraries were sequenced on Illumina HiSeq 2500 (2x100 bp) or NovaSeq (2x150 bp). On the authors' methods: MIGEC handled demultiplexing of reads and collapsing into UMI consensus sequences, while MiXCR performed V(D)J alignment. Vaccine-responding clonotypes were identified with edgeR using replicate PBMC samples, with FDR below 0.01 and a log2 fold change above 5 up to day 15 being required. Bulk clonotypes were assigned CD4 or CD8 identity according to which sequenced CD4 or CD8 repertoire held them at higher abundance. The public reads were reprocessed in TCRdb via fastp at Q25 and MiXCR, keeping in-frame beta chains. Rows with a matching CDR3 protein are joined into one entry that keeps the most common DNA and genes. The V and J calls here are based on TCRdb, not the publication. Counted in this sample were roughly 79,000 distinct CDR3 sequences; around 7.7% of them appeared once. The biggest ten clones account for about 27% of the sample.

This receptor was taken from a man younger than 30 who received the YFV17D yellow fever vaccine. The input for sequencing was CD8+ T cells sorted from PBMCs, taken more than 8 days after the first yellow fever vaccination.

The CDR3 here reads CASSIGTGNFFDEQFF. The nucleotide sequence reads as follows: TGTGCCAGTAGTATTGGGACAGGGAATTTTTTTGATGAGCAGTTCTTC. The sequence is built from TRBV19 and TRBJ2-1; 9 bases in the junction line up with TRBD1. The germline V gene (reference sequence) specifies LNHDA as CDR1 and SQIVND as CDR2. From its cysteine to its phenylalanine, the CDR3 spans 16 amino acids. The read is trimmed to its CDR3 DNA, 48 bases read in frame from base 1. V is trimmed back by 3 bases and J by 8 bases, and the junction contains 11 bases that no gene match accounts for.